These 8 T cell receptor beta chains were sequenced from one sample in a study of CD8 T cells in Susac syndrome (dated by TCRdb to about 2019). The method behind the library was the immunoSEQ multiplex PCR assay. RNA was extracted using the RNeasy kit, and about 0.45 to 1 ug of the RNA was reverse transcribed with random hexamers. The public sequencing data were trimmed at Q25 with fastp and processed into clonotypes with MiXCR by TCRdb, which kept only in-frame beta chains. Identical CDR3 protein sequences are pooled into one entry, listed with their most common genes and DNA. The sample records some 150,000 distinct CDR3 sequences, around 94% of which are singletons. The ten largest clones add up to 0.075% to 0.09% of the sample. The sequencing input was CD4+ T cells from PBMCs. The receptors were sampled from a human donor in good health.

The chain recombines TRBV12-3 or TRBV12-4 with TRBJ1-5; 7 bases map to TRBD1. There are 17 residues in the CDR3. The junction had 9 bases not matched to a gene; V was cut back by 3 bases and J by 1 base. Written as DNA, the CDR3 is TGTGCCAGCAGTTTTTCGTCAGGGGGTTTCAGCAATCAGCCCCAGCATTTT. Amino acids: CASSFSSGGFSNQPQHF.

A few counts support this clonotype. The chain links TRBV28 to TRBJ1-1, with 7 bases that match TRBD1. CDR3 length: 14 residues. Trimming at V came to 6 bases and at J to 5 bases, leaving 9 bases not matched to a gene. Germline-derived CDR1 and CDR2 are MDHEN and SYDVKM. The CDR3 bases are TGTGCCAGCAGCCGCCAGGGGGTGGGGACTGAAGCTTTCTTT. This sequence encodes CASSRQGVGTEAFF.

This rearrangement joins TRBV20-1 to TRBJ2-5; D uncertain. V lost 6 bases to trimming and J lost 4 bases, with 15 bases between them. Germline-derived CDR1 and CDR2 are DFQATT and SNEGSKA (reference sequence). The CDR3 loop spans 13 amino acids. The CDR3 DNA follows: TGCAGTGCCCCTTGGGCAGGACCAGAGACCCAGTACTTC. This codes for CSAPWAGPETQYF.

The chain uses TRBV10-3 and TRBJ2-7, with D unresolved. The CDR3 is 13 residues long. The germline CDR1 and CDR2 sequences are ENHRY and SYGVKD. V was trimmed by 7 bases and J by 2 bases, leaving 12 bases between them. CDR3 in amino acids: CAIINPRTYEQYF. The DNA of the CDR3 is TGTGCCATCATAAATCCTAGAACCTACGAGCAGTACTTC.

This clonotype was seen once. The V call is TRBV3-1, the J call TRBJ2-7; 10 bases map to TRBD1. Germline V lookup: CDR1 LGHDT, CDR2 YNNKEL (reference sequence). This CDR3 has 14 amino acids. Trimming at V came to 4 bases and at J to 3 bases, leaving 3 bases not matched to a gene. This CDR3 is CASSPGQGFYEQYF. The CDR3, as DNA: TGTGCCAGCAGCCCGGGACAGGGGTTCTACGAGCAGTACTTC.

The chain has TRBV19 and TRBJ2-5; unclear D gene. The CDR3 consists of 14 residues. V lost 6 bases and J lost 4, with 15 bases in between. Germline V CDR1 and CDR2: LNHDA, SQIVND (reference sequence). DNA for the CDR3: TGTGCCAGTAGGGAGAGATCGGGCGGAGAGACCCAGTACTTC. Protein: CASRERSGGETQYF.

The chain uses TRBV28 and TRBJ2-2, with 8 bases identical to TRBD1. The CDR3 is made up of 15 amino acids. Germline V gene sequence: CDR1 MDHEN, CDR2 SYDVKM. Trimming at V came to 5 bases and at J to 5 bases, leaving 7 bases not matched to a gene. CDR3 sequence reads: CASSTPGGVTGELFF. The CDR3 DNA follows: TGTGCCAGCAGTACCCCAGGGGGCGTGACCGGGGAGCTGTTTTTT. The full variable domain, completed using reference TRBV28 and TRBJ2-2, is DVKVTQSSRYLVKRTGEKVFLECVQDMDHENMFWYRQDPGLGLRLIYFSYDVKMKEKGDIPEGYSVSREKKERFSLILESASTNQTSMYLCASSTPGGVTGELFFGEGSRLTVL.

V usage is TRBV2 and J usage is TRBJ1-2; D remains ambiguous. The CDR3 is 12 amino acids. V lost 6 bases and J lost 4, with 9 bases in between. Germline V gene sequence: CDR1 SNHLY, CDR2 FYNNEI. This chain's CDR3 is CASRPQSYGYTF. DNA of the CDR3: TGTGCCAGCAGGCCCCAGAGCTATGGCTACACCTTC.